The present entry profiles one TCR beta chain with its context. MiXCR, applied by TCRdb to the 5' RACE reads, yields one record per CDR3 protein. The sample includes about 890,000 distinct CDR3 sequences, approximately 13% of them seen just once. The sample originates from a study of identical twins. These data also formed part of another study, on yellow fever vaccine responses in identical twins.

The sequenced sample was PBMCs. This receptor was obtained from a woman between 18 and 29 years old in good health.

CDR3 DNA: TGTGCCTTCAGTTTAAGGGAGAAAACTCCGACCGGCTCCTACAATGAGCAGTTCTTC. Translating gives CAFSLREKTPTGSYNEQFF. V usage is TRBV12-3 or TRBV12-4 and J usage is TRBJ2-1, with D possibly TRBD2 on 5 matching bases. V was trimmed by 11 bases and J by 0 bases, leaving 29 bases between them. This CDR3 has 19 amino acids.